This T cell receptor (beta chain) is drawn from a study of T cells in Graves' hyperthyroidism and ophthalmopathy. Study in general: Blood was drawn when the patient was first diagnosed and still untreated.

In its sample, this clonotype was seen many times. V dropped 4 bases and J dropped 5; count of bases not matched to a gene: 10. This CDR3 contains 16 residues. CDR1 is SGHTA and CDR2 is FQGNSA in the germline V gene. TCR beta CDR3 regions were amplified from RNA. First-round RT-PCR targeting the TCR CDR3 was performed with the HTBI primer set. TCRdb re-called the multiplex PCR reads with MiXCR, one entry per CDR3 protein. The sample lists 620,000 or so distinct CDR3 sequences, about 15% occurring once. More than 8.5 ml of fresh peripheral blood supplied the PBMCs. Sequenced: blood. The sequence derives from a woman aged 45-65 years with Graves' ophthalmopathy. The chain couples TRBV7-2 to TRBJ2-1; 8 positions agree with TRBD2. This chain's CDR3 is CASSSDMGLGNNEQFF. The CDR3 bases are TGTGCCAGCAGCTCAGACATGGGACTAGGGAACAATGAGCAGTTCTTC.